These 24 T cell receptor beta chains share one sample of origin, sequenced in a study of blood T cell repertoires in COVID-19. Libraries were prepared by immunoSEQ multiplex PCR; TCRdb keeps only in-frame clonotypes and omits some of them. Here the sample spans 400,000 to 450,000 clones, 86% being singletons. The sequencing sample was made of peripheral blood. Every receptor here comes from a woman aged 30 to 39 with active or convalescent COVID-19.

This clone was seen just once. The rearrangement uses TRBV28 and TRBJ1-2; D call uncertain. Between the trimmed V and J ends, which lost 3 bases and 4 bases, there was a span of 6 bases. Germline CDR1 MDHEN, CDR2 SYDVKM. The CDR3 is 12 residues long. CDR3: CASSLGGYGYTF. CDR3 sequence (DNA): TGTGCCAGCAGTTTGGGAGGCTATGGCTACACCTTC.

The chain carries TRBV5-8 and TRBJ1-2; possible D gene TRBD1, 5 bases. Germline values: CDR1 SGHTS, CDR2 YDEGEE. V was cut by 4 bases and J by 8 bases, with 15 bases left in between. This CDR3 has 13 residues. DNA of the CDR3: TGTGCCAGCAGCCCACTAGCGGGGGTCGGCTACACCTTC. This encodes CASSPLAGVGYTF.

Points on this clone: The same CDR3 is also encoded by other DNA sequences in this sample. The CDR3 region is CAWSVGGGGEKLFF. CDR3 coding DNA: TGTGCCTGGAGTGTAGGGGGCGGAGGAGAAAAACTGTTTTTT. The chain has TRBV30 and TRBJ1-4; 7 bases match TRBD1. The germline CDR1 and CDR2 sequences are GTSNPN and SVGIG (reference sequence). The trim removed 0 bases at V and 8 bases at J, leaving 6 bases unmatched. CDR3 size: 14 residues. Filled out from reference TRBV30 and TRBJ1-4, the complete variable domain reads SQTIHQWPATLVQPVGSPLSLECTVEGTSNPNLYWYRQAAGRGLQLLFYSVGIGQISSEVPQNLSASRPQDRQFILSSKKLLLSDSGFYLCAWSVGGGGEKLFFGSGTQLSVL.

This rearrangement joins TRBV5-6 to TRBJ2-5; 10 bases are shared with TRBD1. With 1 base clipped from V and 1 base from J, the junction kept 1 base outside the gene matches. Germline V gives CDR1 SGHDT, CDR2 YYEEEE. This CDR3 has 15 amino acids. Written as DNA, the CDR3 is TGTGCCAGCAGCTTGCGGGACAGGGGCCAAGAGACCCAGTACTTC. Its translation is CASSLRDRGQETQYF.

The rearrangement links TRBV5-1 to TRBJ2-1; 13 bases are shared with TRBD2. CDR3 length: 17 amino acids. The junction had 5 bases not matched to a gene; V was cut back by 0 bases and J by 5 bases. Germline lookup yields CDR1 SGHRS and CDR2 YFSETQ. The CDR3 region is CASSLELLAGGNNEQFF. For the CDR3, the DNA is TGCGCCAGCAGCTTGGAATTACTAGCGGGGGGGAACAATGAGCAGTTCTTC. The variable domain in full, with the rest retrieved from reference TRBV5-1 and TRBJ2-1, is KAGVTQTPRYLIKTRGQQVTLSCSPISGHRSVSWYQQTPGQGLQFLFEYFSETQRNKGNFPGRFSGRQFSNSRSEMNVSTLELGDSALYLCASSLELLAGGNNEQFFGPGTRLTVL.

The rearrangement joins TRBV3-1 (or the pseudogene TRBV3-2) to TRBJ2-4; D gene unclear. This CDR3 spans 17 amino acids. The germline V gene has CDR1 LGHDT and CDR2 YNNKEL (reference sequence). Trimming shortened V by 0 bases and J by 4 bases, and 16 bases separated the two germline ends. DNA for the CDR3: TGTGCCAGCAGCCAAGATTTGGGCTTCCCCACTAAAAACATTCAGTACTTC. Protein product: CASSQDLGFPTKNIQYF.

V usage is TRBV4-2 and J usage is TRBJ2-3, with 7 bases identical to TRBD2. The CDR3 covers 16 residues. V shed 0 bases and J 3 bases; nucleotides not matched to a gene: 6. Germline lookup yields CDR1 LGHNA and CDR2 YNFKEQ. The CDR3: CASSQDEGAGTDTQYF. The DNA for the CDR3 is TGTGCCAGCAGCCAAGATGAGGGAGCGGGGACAGATACGCAGTATTTT.

The J gene is TRBJ1-1, the V gene TRBV24-1; the D gene is possibly TRBD1 (6 bases). V was shortened by 5 bases and J by 1 base, with 13 bases between the two germline ends. CDR3 length equals 15 residues. Per germline, CDR1 KGHDR and CDR2 SFDVKD. This CDR3 is CATSAPGDKNTEAFF. The CDR3 coding sequence is TGTGCCACCAGTGCCCCAGGGGACAAGAACACTGAAGCTTTCTTT.

The V gene is TRBV7-9, the J gene TRBJ1-4; D remains unclear. V was trimmed by 5 bases and J by 3 bases, leaving 13 bases between them. The CDR3 contains 15 residues. Germline V gene sequence: CDR1 SEHNR, CDR2 FQNEAQ (reference sequence). CDR3 in amino acids: CASSQWQSANEKLFF. For the CDR3, the DNA is TGTGCCAGCAGCCAGTGGCAGTCAGCTAATGAAAAACTGTTTTTT. Supplemented by reference TRBV7-9 and TRBJ1-4, the full variable domain reads DTGVSQNPRHKITKRGQNVTFRCDPISEHNRLYWYRQTLGQGPEFLTYFQNEAQLEKSRLLSDRFSAERPKGSFSTLEIQRTEQGDSAMYLCASSQWQSANEKLFFGSGTQLSVL.

The J gene is TRBJ1-1, the V gene TRBV6-5, with 9 positions matching TRBD1. The J segment lost 4 bases and the V segment lost 2 bases, leaving 8 bases of the junction unmatched. CDR1 and CDR2 (germline): MNHEY, SVGAGI. The CDR3 covers 16 residues. CDR3 loop: CASSYIGTGLGTEAFF. The CDR3 DNA is TGTGCCAGCAGTTACATCGGGACAGGGTTGGGCACTGAAGCTTTCTTT.

The chain carries TRBV30 and TRBJ2-7; D may be TRBD1 (6 bases). The CDR3 has 14 residues. Germline V gene lookup returns CDR1 GTSNPN and CDR2 SVGIG (reference sequence). Trimming took off 3 bases at V and 4 bases at J, with 16 bases between the two ends. The CDR3, as DNA: TGTGCCTGGAGCGGTACAGGGTTGTCATACGAGCAGTACTTC. It specifies CAWSGTGLSYEQYF.

The chain combines TRBV2 with TRBJ2-1, with 13 bases fitting TRBD2. Germline CDR1 SNHLY, CDR2 FYNNEI. After removal of 8 bases from V and 6 bases from J, the junction contained 13 bases not matched to a gene. The CDR3 runs to 17 residues. The CDR3 DNA reads as TGTGCCAGCCCTACGCCAACCGGGACTAGCGGGACCAATGAGCAGTTCTTC. Translation: CASPTPTGTSGTNEQFF.

Of note for this clone: In the same sample, other DNA sequences code for this CDR3. The chain is built from TRBV6-5 and TRBJ1-1; 8 positions agree with TRBD1. Germline-derived CDR1 and CDR2 are MNHEY and SVGAGI. Unmatched junction bases numbered 8, after V lost 0 bases and J lost 5 bases. The CDR3 covers 16 residues. DNA for the CDR3: TGTGCCAGCAGTTACTCGGTGCAGGGGGCGGGGACTGAAGCTTTCTTT. It codes for CASSYSVQGAGTEAFF.

In this sample, this clone turned up a few times. This chain uses TRBV2 with TRBJ1-2; D call uncertain. The CDR3 has 15 residues. The V gene lost 4 bases and the J gene lost 2 bases, with 14 bases spanning the gap. Germline V gene lookup returns CDR1 SNHLY and CDR2 FYNNEI. This chain's CDR3 is CASSAPEEGNYGYTF. For the CDR3, the DNA is TGTGCCAGCAGTGCCCCGGAGGAGGGAAACTATGGCTACACCTTC.

The chain is built from TRBV6-6 and TRBJ1-5; no clear D. V gave up 4 bases and J gave up 0 bases, with 13 bases separating them. CDR3 length equals 16 residues. Germline values: CDR1 MNHNY, CDR2 SVGAGI (reference sequence). CDR3 residues: CASSSPRGNSNQPQHF. CDR3 nucleotides: TGTGCCAGCAGTTCTCCCCGCGGGAATAGCAATCAGCCCCAGCATTTT.

The chain combines TRBV27 with TRBJ2-1; TRBD2 matches 14 bases. The CDR3 loop spans 16 amino acids. V lost 6 bases, J lost 7 bases, and 8 bases stayed unmatched. Germline V CDR1 and CDR2: MNHEY, SMNVEV (reference sequence). The CDR3 sequence is CASSSPGTSGGNEQFF. The CDR3 DNA is TGTGCCAGCAGCTCTCCCGGGACTAGCGGGGGAAATGAGCAGTTCTTC.

The table lists this clone with a few counts. J is TRBJ1-2 and V is TRBV7-6; no clear D gene. Per germline, CDR1 SGHVS and CDR2 FNYEAQ. V dropped 3 bases and J dropped 4 bases, with 21 bases sitting between them. The CDR3 has 17 amino acids. CDR3 sequence: CASSLSPDGGLAYGYTF. CDR3 nucleotides: TGTGCCAGCAGCTTGTCTCCGGACGGCGGACTGGCCTATGGCTACACCTTC.

The chain joins TRBV19 to TRBJ2-2; 10 nucleotides agree with TRBD1. The CDR3 covers 15 residues. Germline V gene sequence: CDR1 LNHDA, CDR2 SQIVND (reference sequence). Unmatched junction bases numbered 5, after V lost 4 bases and J lost 6 bases. CDR3 nucleotides: TGTGCCAGTAGTACAGACAGGGGGCTCTCCGGGGAGCTGTTTTTT. It is translated as CASSTDRGLSGELFF.

The genes are TRBV2 and TRBJ1-2; D is unresolved. The CDR3 loop spans 13 amino acids. CDR1 is SNHLY, CDR2 FYNNEI, per germline. Deletions cut 3 bases from V and 4 bases from J, with 9 bases between. CDR3 region: CASSDPATYGYTF. The CDR3 nucleotides are TGTGCCAGCAGTGACCCCGCTACCTATGGCTACACCTTC.

This clone was seen once. V usage is TRBV2 and J usage is TRBJ1-1; the match to TRBD1 covers 7 bases. The V gene end was trimmed by 7 bases and the J gene end by 4 bases; junction bases not matched to a gene: 12. The CDR3 runs to 15 residues. Germline V gene lookup returns CDR1 SNHLY and CDR2 FYNNEI. The CDR3 spells CASKLTGALGTEAFF. The CDR3 bases are TGTGCCAGCAAGTTAACAGGGGCTCTTGGCACTGAAGCTTTCTTT.

Worth noting for this clone: The same CDR3 can be traced to other DNA sequences in this sample. The gene calls are TRBV18 and TRBJ1-2; possibly TRBD1 for D (6 bases). The ends were cut back, 3 bases at V and 2 bases at J, with 7 bases in the middle. Germline V lookup: CDR1 KGHSH, CDR2 LQKENI. This CDR3 is built from 13 residues. The chain's CDR3 is CASSPDRNYGYTF. The CDR3 nucleotides read TGTGCCAGCTCACCCGACAGGAACTATGGCTACACCTTC.

This chain uses TRBV2 with TRBJ1-2; 7 bases line up with TRBD1. The CDR3 is 15 amino acids. After removal of 6 bases from V and 8 bases from J, the junction contained 15 bases not matched to a gene. The germline V gene encodes CDR1 SNHLY and CDR2 FYNNEI. This chain's CDR3 is CASRDQQGFRKGYTF. CDR3 nucleotide sequence: TGTGCCAGCAGAGACCAACAGGGGTTTAGGAAAGGCTACACCTTC.

The chain is built from TRBV2 and TRBJ1-5; a weak D match, TRBD1 (5 bases). The CDR3 spans 19 residues. V shed 4 bases and J shed 0 bases, with 22 bases lying between them. Per germline, CDR1 SNHLY and CDR2 FYNNEI. DNA for the CDR3: TGTGCCAGCAGTGTCGACAGCTACCCAGACCTTTATAGCAATCAGCCCCAGCATTTT. Translating it yields CASSVDSYPDLYSNQPQHF.

This clone was counted only a few times. The J gene is TRBJ1-2, the V gene TRBV6-5; tentative D call: TRBD1 (6 bases). The CDR3 totals 11 residues. CDR1 and CDR2 from the germline V gene are MNHEY and SVGAGI. V lost 7 bases and J lost 11, with 14 bases in between. The CDR3 nucleotides are TGTGCCAGCACCCCGGGGGGCAGGTACACCTTC. This translates into CASTPGGRYTF.